This TCR beta chain stems from a study of Ad26.COV2.S vaccination and SARS-CoV-2 variants. This sample's treatment: some 19 received Ad26.COV2.S at low or high dose, single or two shots; several received placebo; per-sample allocation not given. The study sampled participants on day 63 after the first vaccine or placebo injection. Donation was by an adult aged 18-55 years who was in Boston. Concerning this clone itself: Its antigen remains unidentified.

Broader study findings: While placebo recipients had lower spike-specific TCR breadth, vaccine recipients had more. Comparable non-spike TCR breadth was observed in vaccine and placebo recipients.

The data were produced by immunoSEQ multiplex PCR, yet TCRdb's version contains in-frame clones alone and is incomplete. The table lists 400,000 to 450,000 clones, roughly 90% of them singletons. The source of this sequence is a person between 18 and 60 years old who received the Ad26.COV2.S COVID-19 vaccine or a placebo. Sample: peripheral blood, taken in a trial of Ad26.COV2.S vaccine versus placebo.

The CDR3 DNA reads TGTGCCAGCAACCCGGGACAACACCAAGAGACCCAGTACTTC. Translation: CASNPGQHQETQYF. V and J are TRBV27 and TRBJ2-5; D might be TRBD1 (6 bases). The CDR3 contains 14 residues. V was shortened by 7 bases and J by 0 bases, with 12 bases between the two germline ends. The germline CDR1 and CDR2 sequences are MNHEY and SMNVEV (reference sequence).